The source of this TCR beta chain is a study of identical twins. After template switching added a universal primer site, the resulting cDNA carried unique molecular identifiers. TCRdb re-derived calls from the 5' RACE reads in MiXCR, one entry per CDR3 protein. Among about 660,000 distinct CDR3 sequences listed, 8.6% were seen once. Germline V gene sequence: CDR1 SQVTM, CDR2 ANQGSEA. This CDR3 contains 12 residues. Trimming pared 6 bases from V and 5 bases from J, leaving 11 bases between. These data were also reused for a study on yellow fever vaccine responses in identical twins.

The TCR was taken from a young woman in good health. The rearrangement uses TRBV29-1 and TRBJ2-1; D remains ambiguous. The specimen was PBMCs. This chain's CDR3 is CSVAHINNEQFF. CDR3 coding DNA: TGCAGCGTCGCCCACATTAACAATGAGCAGTTCTTC.